This T cell receptor beta chain comes out of a study of blood T cell repertoires in COVID-19. Study details: Collection of acute and convalescent COVID-19 samples took place in the United States, Italy and Spain.

This CDR3 has 16 residues. Germline CDR1 and CDR2: LGHNA and YNFKEQ. V lost 0 bases, J lost 3 bases, and 13 bases lay in between. Profiling relied on immunoSEQ multiplex PCR, and the TCRdb table lists in-frame clones only, not all of them. Here the sample spans about 37,000 clones, about 89% being singletons. The clonotype was recovered from a human donor in a cohort sampled during active COVID-19. This rearrangement joins TRBV4-2 to TRBJ2-3; D might be TRBD1 (5 bases). The sequencing input was peripheral blood. The CDR3 sequence is CASSQDARVGTDTQYF. The DNA of the CDR3 is TGTGCCAGCAGCCAAGATGCCAGGGTTGGGACAGATACGCAGTATTTT.